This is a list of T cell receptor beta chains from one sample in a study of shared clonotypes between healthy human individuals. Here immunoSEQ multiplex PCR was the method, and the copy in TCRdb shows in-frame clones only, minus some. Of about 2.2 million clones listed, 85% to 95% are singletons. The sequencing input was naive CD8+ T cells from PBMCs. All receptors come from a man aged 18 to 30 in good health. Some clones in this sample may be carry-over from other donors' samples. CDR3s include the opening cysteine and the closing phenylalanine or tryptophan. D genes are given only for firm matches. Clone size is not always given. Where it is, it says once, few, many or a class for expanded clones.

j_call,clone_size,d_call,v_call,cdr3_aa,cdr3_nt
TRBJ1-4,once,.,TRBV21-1,CASPAQELFF,TGTGCCAGCCCGGCCCAGGAACTGTTTTTT
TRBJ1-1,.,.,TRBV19,CASSTTGEAFF,TGTGCCAGTAGTACCACAGGGGAAGCTTTCTTT
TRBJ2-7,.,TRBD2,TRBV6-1,CASGAGGPYEQYF,TGTGCCAGCGGCGCGGGAGGGCCCTACGAGCAGTACTTC
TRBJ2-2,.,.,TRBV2,CASSTRAGVGGELFF,TGTGCCAGCAGTACCCGGGCCGGAGTTGGCGGGGAGCTGTTTTTT
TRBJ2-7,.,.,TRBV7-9,CASTISYEQYF,TGTGCCAGCACCATTAGTTACGAGCAGTACTTC
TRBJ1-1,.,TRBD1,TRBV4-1,CASSQDPGTGGNTEAFF,TGCGCCAGCAGCCAAGACCCTGGGACAGGGGGGAACACTGAAGCTTTCTTT
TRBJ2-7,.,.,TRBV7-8,CASSLGRASYEQYF,TGTGCCAGCAGCTTAGGAAGGGCCTCCTACGAGCAGTACTTC
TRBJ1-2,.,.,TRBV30,CACHWRDYTF,TGTGCCTGCCACTGGCGTGACTACACCTTC
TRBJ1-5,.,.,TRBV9,CASSPSSNQPQHF,TGTGCCAGCAGCCCGAGCAGCAATCAGCCCCAGCATTTT
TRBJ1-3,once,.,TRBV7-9,CASRSGTASTIYF,TGTGCCAGCAGATCCGGGACCGCGAGTACCATATATTTT
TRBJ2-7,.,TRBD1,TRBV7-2,CASSIRQGAVFYEQYF,TGTGCCAGCAGCATCAGACAGGGGGCAGTTTTCTACGAGCAGTACTTC
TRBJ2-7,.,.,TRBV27,CASSPTNDPGLLLTEQYF,TGTGCCAGCAGTCCTACCAACGACCCAGGGCTCCTCTTAACCGAGCAGTACTTC
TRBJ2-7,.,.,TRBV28,CASNIQGGSEQYF,TGTGCCAGCAATATACAGGGAGGGAGCGAGCAGTACTTC
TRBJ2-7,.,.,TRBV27,CASSLSPRNRVYEQYF,TGTGCCAGCAGTTTATCTCCCCGGAACCGAGTCTACGAGCAGTACTTC
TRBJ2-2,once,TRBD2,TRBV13,CASSSGLAGDTGELFF,TGTGCCAGCAGCTCAGGACTAGCGGGAGACACCGGGGAGCTGTTTTTT
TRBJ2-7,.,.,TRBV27,CASSSRDSVLPYEQYF,TGTGCCAGCAGTTCCCGGGATTCAGTCTTGCCCTACGAGCAGTACTTC
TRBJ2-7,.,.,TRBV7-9,CASSLMRSLINEQYF,TGTGCCAGCAGCTTAATGAGGTCCCTCATCAACGAGCAGTACTTC
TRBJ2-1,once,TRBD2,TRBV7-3,CASSSMTAGFVGGNEQFF,TGTGCCAGCAGCTCCATGACAGCGGGATTCGTCGGGGGTAATGAGCAGTTCTTC
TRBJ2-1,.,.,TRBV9,CASSVAGEQFF,TGTGCCAGCAGCGTAGCTGGGGAGCAGTTCTTC
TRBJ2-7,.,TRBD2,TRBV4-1,CASSQVTSGGKGSEQYF,TGCGCCAGCAGCCAAGTCACTAGCGGGGGTAAAGGATCCGAGCAGTACTTC
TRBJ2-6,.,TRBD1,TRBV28,CASSSTGAGANVLTF,TGTGCCAGCAGTTCGACAGGGGCAGGGGCCAACGTCCTGACTTTC
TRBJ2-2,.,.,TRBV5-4,CASRLSTGELFF,TGTGCCAGCAGGTTAAGTACCGGGGAGCTGTTTTTT
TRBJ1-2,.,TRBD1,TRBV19,CASSWDRTNYGYTF,TGTGCCAGTAGTTGGGACAGAACTAACTATGGCTACACCTTC
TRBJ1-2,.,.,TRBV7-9,CASSPNANGYTF,TGTGCCAGCAGCCCCAACGCTAATGGCTACACCTTC
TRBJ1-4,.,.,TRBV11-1,CASSLVYASEKLFF,TGTGCCAGCAGCTTAGTGTACGCCTCGGAAAAACTGTTTTTT
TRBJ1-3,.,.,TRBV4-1,CASSQDRGSGNTIYF,TGCGCCAGCAGCCAAGACAGGGGCTCTGGAAACACCATATATTTT
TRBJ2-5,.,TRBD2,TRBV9,CASSGLAGEETQYF,TGTGCCAGCAGCGGACTAGCGGGAGAAGAGACCCAGTACTTC
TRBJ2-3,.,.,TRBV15,CATSRVRQFSDTQYF,TGTGCCACCAGCAGAGTTAGACAGTTTTCAGATACGCAGTATTTT
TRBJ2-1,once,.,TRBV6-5,CASSAFNLPPDEQFF,TGTGCCAGCAGCGCCTTTAATCTCCCCCCTGATGAGCAGTTCTTC